This is a list of T cell receptor beta chains from one sample in a study of monozygotic twins with inflammatory bowel disease. From the 5' RACE reads, TCRdb lists one entry per CDR3 protein and no DNA. The sample spans about 110,000 distinct CDR3 sequences; the ten largest clones claim under 15%. The sequencing input was blood. These receptors were collected from a human donor with ulcerative colitis or Crohn's disease, or a healthy co-twin of an affected twin (not recorded which). CDR3s include the opening cysteine and the closing phenylalanine or tryptophan.

CASSYQGGQGANVLTF	TRBV5-1	TRBJ2-6
CASSFNRWSSGANVLTF	TRBV28	TRBJ2-6
CASSQTGPPDTQYF	TRBV19	TRBJ2-3
CSARDLRGFADTQYF	TRBV20-1	TRBJ2-3
CASSLDWSQHYGYTF	TRBV11-2	TRBJ1-2
CASRRTGVMNTEAFF	TRBV2	TRBJ1-1
CASSLGTYSYNEQFF	TRBV7-2	TRBJ2-1
CASNLRTGAFSYNEQFF	TRBV12-3/TRBV12-4	TRBJ2-1
CASSEGGSSTDTQYF	TRBV25-1	TRBJ2-3
CASSVAPIWTGIGNTIYF	TRBV9	TRBJ1-3
CASSNRRDYEQYF	TRBV7-9	TRBJ2-7
CASSALTANYGYTF	TRBV6-1	TRBJ1-2
CASSLLSSGTGGYEQYF	TRBV28	TRBJ2-7
CSARSGGVDTEAFF	TRBV20-1	TRBJ1-1
CASSLGPTRTQHF	TRBV7-9	TRBJ1-5
CSAKEPSYEQYF	TRBV20-1	TRBJ2-7
CASSPGTSGSTDTQYF	TRBV12-3/TRBV12-4	TRBJ2-3
CASRLTFGLADEQFF	TRBV7-3	TRBJ2-1
CASSSPQMNTEAFF	TRBV5-1	TRBJ1-1
CATSDVRTAPNTGELFF	TRBV24-1	TRBJ2-2
CASSLVSGSTYEQYF	TRBV27	TRBJ2-7
CATGGTAQSPLHF	TRBV15	TRBJ1-6
CASMGDRSEQFF	TRBV27	TRBJ2-1
CASSLGGRVHDEQFF	TRBV5-6	TRBJ2-1
CSVEDRGRARLARSYNEQFF	TRBV29-1	TRBJ2-1
CASSPATGTSSADTQYF	TRBV5-1	TRBJ2-3
CASRSVASNTEAFF	TRBV28	TRBJ1-1
CSARSTDRGGYEQYF	TRBV20-1	TRBJ2-7
CSAYPGTGVGTEAFF	TRBV20-1	TRBJ1-1
CASSSGSESSYEQYF	TRBV12-3/TRBV12-4	TRBJ2-7
CASSLLSETQYF	TRBV5-4	TRBJ2-5
CASSQDNADTEAFF	TRBV4-3	TRBJ1-1
CASSLGGDRGYQPQHF	TRBV5-1	TRBJ1-5
CASSDEAGVLNIQYF	TRBV6-1	TRBJ2-4
CSVEGEGDNEQFF	TRBV29-1	TRBJ2-1
CASSAAGNSYNEQFF	TRBV2	TRBJ2-1
CASGYVTGGQDEQFF	TRBV12-5	TRBJ2-1
CASSKRQSHEQYF	TRBV19	TRBJ2-7
CASSPSWDNEQFF	TRBV9	TRBJ2-1
CASSLFRGNIQETQYF	TRBV28	TRBJ2-5
CASSHEGFRAFF	TRBV14	TRBJ1-1
CASSYRLAGGPYPYEQYF	TRBV6-2/TRBV6-3	TRBJ2-7
CASSQDKGYEQYF	TRBV3-1	TRBJ2-7
CASSPGGTSGYEQYF	TRBV4-3	TRBJ2-7
CASSIDAGGRGGYTF	TRBV9	TRBJ1-2
CASSPGLGFEQYF	TRBV5-6	TRBJ2-7